One sample yielded the 13 T cell receptor beta chains listed below, sequenced in a study of immune evolution from preneoplasia to lung adenocarcinoma. Data came from immunoSEQ multiplex PCR; TCRdb stores just in-frame clones and leaves some out. The table includes 6,500 to 8,500 clones, 82% detected once. Specimen: FFPE minimally invasive lung adenocarcinoma tissue. The receptor source for this set is a person aged 70 to 79 with lung adenocarcinoma.

This clone was observed once. This chain connects TRBV6-5 to TRBJ1-1; D is uncertain. This CDR3 contains 15 residues. Germline V gives CDR1 MNHEY, CDR2 SVGAGI. The ends were cut back, 5 bases at V and 5 bases at J, with 18 bases in the middle. CDR3 loop: CASSKHIPSGTEAFF. CDR3 coding DNA: TGTGCCAGCAGTAAACACATCCCTTCGGGAACTGAAGCTTTCTTT.

This sequence joins TRBV7-9 and TRBJ2-2, with 8 positions matching TRBD1. The CDR3 sequence is 18 residues long. The V gene's germline CDR1 is SEHNR and CDR2 FQNEAQ (reference sequence). V was clipped by 5 bases and J by 4 bases; unmatched bases: 15. CDR3 sequence reads: CASSPGFRGQGGTGELFF. For the CDR3, the DNA is TGTGCCAGCAGCCCCGGGTTTCGAGGACAGGGCGGCACCGGGGAGCTGTTTTTT.

CDR3 sequence (DNA): TGTGCCAGCAGCACGGGACTGGGCATCGGGGAGCTGTTTTTT. It codes for CASSTGLGIGELFF. The V and J genes are TRBV7-7 and TRBJ2-2; TRBD2 is a possible D gene (6 bases). The ends were cut back, 5 bases at V and 7 bases at J, with 14 bases in the middle. This CDR3 is built from 14 residues. Germline V gene lookup returns CDR1 SSHAT and CDR2 FNYEAQ (reference sequence).

The rearrangement joins TRBV4-2 to TRBJ1-2, with D maybe TRBD1 (5 bases). The ends were cut back, 0 bases at V and 3 bases at J, with 14 bases in the middle. This CDR3 has 16 amino acids. Germline V gene lookup returns CDR1 LGHNA and CDR2 YNFKEQ. CDR3 coding DNA: TGTGCCAGCAGCCAAGATGTGTGGGGGTCGGACTATGGCTACACCTTC. This codes for CASSQDVWGSDYGYTF.

The gene calls are TRBV5-1 and TRBJ1-2; maybe TRBD1 (6 bases). V was trimmed by 6 bases and J by 4 bases, leaving 19 bases between them. The CDR3 is 15 residues long. Germline CDR1 SGHRS, CDR2 YFSETQ. The DNA for the CDR3 is TGCGCCAGCACTATTGATGGGGGGCCGGGCTATGGCTACACCTTC. Its translation: CASTIDGGPGYGYTF.

The V and J genes are TRBV4-1 and TRBJ2-7; D not resolved. The CDR3 spans 13 residues. Germline loops: CDR1 MGHRA, CDR2 YSYEKL. Trimming took 1 base from V and 6 from J, leaving 10 bases between them. The CDR3 DNA reads as TGCGCCAGCAGCCAAGCCATCTGGACCGAGCAGTACTTC. Its protein product is CASSQAIWTEQYF.

This clone was seen a few times. The chain is built from TRBV6-5 and TRBJ1-1; maybe TRBD1 (5 bases). Germline V gene sequence: CDR1 MNHEY, CDR2 SVGAGI. V was trimmed by 0 bases and J by 3 bases, leaving 8 bases between them. CDR3 length: 14 residues. The CDR3 bases are TGTGCCAGCAGTTACTCTGGGACTGACACTGAAGCTTTCTTT. It yields the protein CASSYSGTDTEAFF.

Comments on this clone: Other DNA sequences in this specimen translate into the identical CDR3. The chain links TRBV6-1 to TRBJ1-1, with 7 nucleotides matching TRBD1. Germline values: CDR1 MNHNS, CDR2 SASEGT. Trimming removed 4 bases from V and 6 bases from J; junction bases left unmatched: 5. The CDR3 length is 13 residues. The CDR3 DNA follows: TGTGCCAGCAGTGCCTCAGGGGGGGCTGAAGCTTTCTTT. Its translation is CASSASGGAEAFF.

The chain carries TRBV6-1 and TRBJ2-7, with a possible D match to TRBD2 (6 bases). Germline CDR1 is MNHNS and CDR2 is SASEGT. The V end was cut by 5 bases, the J end by 3 bases, with 11 bases between. The CDR3 totals 13 residues. As DNA, the CDR3 is TGTGCCAGCAGTATAGCGGAAGTCTACGAGCAGTACTTC. Protein sequence: CASSIAEVYEQYF.

J is TRBJ2-7 and V is TRBV5-1, with 10 bases aligning to TRBD1. The V gene's germline CDR1 is SGHRS and CDR2 YFSETQ. The CDR3 consists of 14 residues. Trimming cost V 4 bases and J 6 bases; bases outside gene matches: 7. CDR3 loop: CASSVDRGGGEQYF. Here the CDR3 DNA reads TGCGCCAGCAGCGTGGACAGGGGGGGAGGCGAGCAGTACTTC.

The chain carries TRBV6-4 and TRBJ2-3; possible D gene TRBD2, 6 bases. Per germline, CDR1 MRHNA and CDR2 SNTAGT. The CDR3 runs 14 residues. V lost 3 bases and J 5 bases, leaving 12 bases between the germline ends. The CDR3, as DNA: TGTGCCAGCAGTGAAGGCGGGGAAAAAGATACGCAGTATTTT. Translating it yields CASSEGGEKDTQYF.

The chain has TRBV5-6 and TRBJ2-5; 7 nucleotides align to TRBD1. In germline, CDR1 is SGHDT, CDR2 YYEEEE. V was pared by 3 bases and J by 5 bases, with 10 bases of the junction left unmatched. This CDR3 contains 15 residues. CDR3 sequence reads: CASSYTGEAGETQYF. In nucleotides, the CDR3 is TGTGCCAGCAGCTATACAGGGGAAGCAGGGGAGACCCAGTACTTC.

This clone turned up a few times. The chain couples TRBV2 to TRBJ1-5; a possible D gene is TRBD1 (5 bases). This CDR3 contains 13 residues. V was pared by 8 bases and J by 7 bases, with 15 bases between. Per the germline V gene, CDR1 is SNHLY and CDR2 is FYNNEI. The CDR3 region is CASGMSREQPQHF. The DNA for the CDR3 is TGTGCCAGCGGTATGTCCAGGGAACAGCCCCAGCATTTT.